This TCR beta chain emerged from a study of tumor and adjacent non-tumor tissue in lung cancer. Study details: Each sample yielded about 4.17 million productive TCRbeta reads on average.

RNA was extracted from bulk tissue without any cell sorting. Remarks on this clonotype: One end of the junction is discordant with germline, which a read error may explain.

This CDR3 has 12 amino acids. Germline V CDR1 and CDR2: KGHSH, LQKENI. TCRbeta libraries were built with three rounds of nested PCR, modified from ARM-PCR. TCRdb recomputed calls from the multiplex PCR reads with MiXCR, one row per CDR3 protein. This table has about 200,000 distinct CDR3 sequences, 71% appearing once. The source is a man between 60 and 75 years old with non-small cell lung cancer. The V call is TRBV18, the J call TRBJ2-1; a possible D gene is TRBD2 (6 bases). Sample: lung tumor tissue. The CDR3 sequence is CASPPLANGQFF. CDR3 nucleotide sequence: TGTGCCAGCCCACCCCTAGCGAATGGGCAATTCTTC.